The rows below give T cell receptor beta chains drawn from one sample of a study of blood T cell repertoires in COVID-19. Generated by immunoSEQ multiplex PCR, the TCRdb table keeps only in-frame clones and is missing some. Of 150,000 or so clones listed, approximately 86% are singletons. Sequencing input: peripheral blood. The origin of the receptors is a man aged 60-69 years with COVID-19, enrolled during active disease. The CDR3 runs from the conserved cysteine through the conserved F or W. Each record gives: clone size, D gene, V gene, J gene, CDR3 protein, CDR3 DNA. D genes are given only for firm matches. For some rows the clone size is stated as once, few or many, or as a class when expanded; others skip it.

-	-	TRBV7-2	TRBJ2-1	CASSPNRGQTYNEQFF	TGTGCCAGCAGCCCAAATCGAGGACAGACTTACAATGAGCAGTTCTTC
-	-	TRBV2	TRBJ2-1	CASRAAAYNEQFF	TGTGCCAGCAGGGCAGCGGCCTACAATGAGCAGTTCTTC
-	-	TRBV12-3/TRBV12-4	TRBJ2-7	CASSFKRYYEQYF	TGTGCCAGCAGTTTTAAACGGTACTACGAGCAGTACTTC
-	-	TRBV11-2	TRBJ2-5	CASSRTYQETQYF	TGTGCCAGCAGCCGGACTTATCAAGAGACCCAGTACTTC
-	-	TRBV4-2	TRBJ2-7	CASSQDDTLSGVYEQYF	TGTGCCAGCAGCCAAGACGACACACTTAGCGGAGTCTACGAGCAGTACTTC
-	-	TRBV18	TRBJ2-5	CASSLARGQETQYF	TGTGCCAGCTCACTTGCTCGGGGACAAGAGACCCAGTACTTC
-	-	TRBV7-3	TRBJ1-1	CASSLTRDLNTEAFF	TGTGCCAGCAGCTTAACACGGGATCTGAACACTGAAGCTTTCTTT
once	TRBD1	TRBV19	TRBJ2-1	CASSKGQRLEQFF	TGTGCCAGTAGTAAGGGACAGAGACTTGAGCAGTTCTTC
-	-	TRBV5-1	TRBJ2-3	CASSLDRRGADTQYF	TGCGCCAGCAGCTTGGACCGTCGGGGAGCAGATACGCAGTATTTT
-	-	TRBV5-8	TRBJ2-7	CASSLGEATLYEQYF	TGTGCCAGCAGCTTGGGCGAAGCGACCCTCTACGAGCAGTACTTC
-	TRBD1	TRBV7-8	TRBJ1-5	CASSRGQGENQPQHF	TGTGCCAGCAGCCGTGGACAGGGTGAAAATCAGCCCCAGCATTTT
-	-	TRBV19	TRBJ1-1	CASMGSVYTEAFF	TGTGCCAGTATGGGGAGTGTCTACACTGAAGCTTTCTTT
-	TRBD1	TRBV2	TRBJ1-5	CASRQLRPGQSNQPQHF	TGTGCCAGCCGACAACTCAGACCGGGACAGAGCAATCAGCCCCAGCATTTT
-	-	TRBV5-1	TRBJ1-3	CASSEDRSGSGNTIYF	TGCGCCAGCAGCGAAGACAGATCGGGCTCTGGAAACACCATATATTTT
-	TRBD1	TRBV11-3	TRBJ2-7	CASSSGTGTTYEQYF	TGTGCCAGCAGTTCCGGGACAGGGACCACCTACGAGCAGTACTTC
-	TRBD1	TRBV29-1	TRBJ1-1	CSVEQGPTEAFF	TGCAGCGTGGAACAGGGGCCCACTGAAGCTTTCTTT
-	TRBD1	TRBV5-1	TRBJ2-5	CASSPDREETQYF	TGCGCCAGCAGCCCGGACAGGGAAGAGACCCAGTACTTC
-	-	TRBV4-3	TRBJ1-1	CASSQTPRRAEAFF	TGCGCCAGCAGCCAGACCCCCCGACGGGCTGAAGCTTTCTTT
-	-	TRBV18	TRBJ2-7	CASSTNRENYEQYF	TGTGCCAGCTCAACGAACAGGGAAAACTACGAGCAGTACTTC
-	TRBD2	TRBV18	TRBJ2-6	CASSPGLAGGAGANVLTF	TGTGCCAGCTCACCGGGACTAGCGGGAGGTGCTGGGGCCAACGTCCTGACTTTC
-	TRBD1	TRBV5-5	TRBJ1-5	CASSGGQGVQPQHF	TGTGCCAGCAGCGGGGGACAGGGGGTTCAGCCCCAGCATTTT
-	-	TRBV3-1/TRBV3-2	TRBJ2-5	CASSQVTWAGTFQETQYF	TGTGCCAGCAGCCAAGTCACGTGGGCCGGGACATTTCAAGAGACCCAGTACTTC
few	TRBD1	TRBV11-3	TRBJ1-1	CASSLALGTGDTEAFF	TGTGCCAGCAGCTTAGCGCTTGGGACAGGGGACACTGAAGCTTTCTTT
-	TRBD1	TRBV3-1/TRBV3-2	TRBJ1-1	CASSTPGQENTEAFF	TGTGCCAGCAGCACCCCGGGACAGGAGAACACTGAAGCTTTCTTT
-	TRBD1	TRBV18	TRBJ1-2	CASSSTGSGYGYTF	TGTGCCAGCTCATCGACAGGGTCGGGCTATGGCTACACCTTC
-	TRBD2	TRBV7-8	TRBJ2-5	CASTRSLVGGGRETQYF	TGTGCCAGCACCCGTTCTCTTGTGGGGGGGGGAAGGGAGACCCAGTACTTC
-	-	TRBV29-1	TRBJ1-1	CSVRRTAGTNTEAFF	TGCAGCGTTCGACGGACAGCGGGGACTAACACTGAAGCTTTCTTT
-	TRBD2	TRBV6-4	TRBJ2-1	CASSDGAGVFHEQFF	TGTGCCAGCAGTGACGGAGCGGGAGTGTTTCATGAGCAGTTCTTC
-	TRBD2	TRBV5-1	TRBJ2-1	CASSTRTSGGAGEQFF	TGCGCCAGCAGCACGAGGACTAGCGGGGGGGCAGGTGAGCAGTTCTTC
-	TRBD1	TRBV5-1	TRBJ2-2	CASKTGGESTGELFF	TGCGCCAGCAAGACAGGGGGCGAGAGCACCGGGGAGCTGTTTTTT
-	TRBD2	TRBV19	TRBJ2-1	CASSIGVAGVSVNEQFF	TGTGCCAGTAGTATCGGGGTAGCGGGGGTATCTGTTAATGAGCAGTTCTTC
-	-	TRBV18	TRBJ1-5	CASSRAGDQPQHF	TGTGCCAGCTCTAGGGCGGGGGATCAGCCCCAGCATTTT
once	-	TRBV6-5	TRBJ1-1	CASSYPRTGDTEAFF	TGTGCCAGCAGTTACCCGCGGACGGGGGACACTGAAGCTTTCTTT
-	TRBD1	TRBV16	TRBJ1-1	CASSQAIDRVNTEAFF	TGTGCCAGCAGCCAAGCCATTGACAGGGTCAACACTGAAGCTTTCTTT
-	-	TRBV28	TRBJ2-7	CASSRTPRGSYEQYF	TGTGCCAGCAGTCGAACTCCCCGGGGCTCCTACGAGCAGTACTTC
once	TRBD1	TRBV19	TRBJ1-5	CASSGQGAAGQPQHF	TGTGCCAGTAGTGGACAGGGGGCTGCGGGTCAGCCCCAGCATTTT
once	-	TRBV7-3	TRBJ2-5	CASSSGVFETQYF	TGTGCCAGCAGTTCAGGGGTTTTCGAGACCCAGTACTTC
once	-	TRBV12-5	TRBJ1-2	CASGLQRKSYGYTF	TGTGCTAGTGGTTTACAGCGGAAGAGCTATGGCTACACCTTC
-	-	TRBV18	TRBJ2-5	CASSPMADQETQYF	TGTGCCAGCTCACCAATGGCAGATCAAGAGACCCAGTACTTC
-	TRBD1	TRBV3-1/TRBV3-2	TRBJ2-1	CASSQELGTGVYNEQFF	TGTGCCAGCAGCCAAGAATTAGGGACAGGGGTGTACAATGAGCAGTTCTTC
-	-	TRBV9	TRBJ1-3	CASSERTPYSGNTIYF	TGTGCCAGCAGCGAACGAACTCCCTACTCTGGAAACACCATATATTTT
few	TRBD1	TRBV29-1	TRBJ1-1	CSGWTGNTEAFF	TGCAGCGGATGGACAGGAAACACTGAAGCTTTCTTT
few	TRBD1	TRBV7-9	TRBJ1-4	CASSFGQGLWTNEKLFF	TGTGCCAGCAGCTTCGGACAGGGCCTTTGGACTAATGAAAAACTGTTTTTT
once	TRBD1	TRBV6-1	TRBJ2-7	CASSELGGQGSYEQYF	TGTGCCAGCAGTGAACTCGGGGGACAGGGGTCCTACGAGCAGTACTTC
-	-	TRBV5-1	TRBJ1-1	CASSLEESYQGAFF	TGCGCCAGCAGCTTGGAGGAGTCCTACCAGGGGGCTTTCTTT
-	TRBD1	TRBV7-9	TRBJ2-5	CASSLVGQGVTQYF	TGTGCCAGCAGCTTAGTGGGCCAGGGGGTGACCCAGTACTTC
-	TRBD2	TRBV29-1	TRBJ2-5	CSVRTSGVWTQYF	TGCAGCGTTCGAACTAGCGGGGTCTGGACCCAGTACTTC
-	-	TRBV15	TRBJ1-5	CAQAAPWSNQPQHF	TGTGCCCAGGCCGCTCCCTGGAGCAATCAGCCCCAGCATTTT